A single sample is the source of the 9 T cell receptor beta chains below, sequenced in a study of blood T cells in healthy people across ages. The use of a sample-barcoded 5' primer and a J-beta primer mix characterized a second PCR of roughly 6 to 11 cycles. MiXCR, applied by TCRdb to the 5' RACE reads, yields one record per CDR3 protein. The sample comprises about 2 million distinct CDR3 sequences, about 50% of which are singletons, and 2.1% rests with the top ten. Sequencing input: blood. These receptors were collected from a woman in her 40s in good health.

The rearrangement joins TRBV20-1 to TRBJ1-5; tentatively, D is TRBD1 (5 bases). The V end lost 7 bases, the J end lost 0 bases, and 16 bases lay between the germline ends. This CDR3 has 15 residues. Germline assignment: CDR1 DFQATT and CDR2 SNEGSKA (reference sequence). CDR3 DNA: TGCAGTGTAGACAGTGGAAGCCGTAGCAATCAGCCCCAGCATTTT. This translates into CSVDSGSRSNQPQHF.

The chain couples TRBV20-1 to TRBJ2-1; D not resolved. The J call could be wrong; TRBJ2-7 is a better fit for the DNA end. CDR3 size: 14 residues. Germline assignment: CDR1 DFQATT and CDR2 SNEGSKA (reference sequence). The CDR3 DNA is TGCAGTGCTAGACCCAGCAGCTCCTACAATGAGCAGTACTTC. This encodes CSARPSSSYNEQYF.

Here the CDR3 reads CASSPAGTGGYNEQYF. Written as DNA, the CDR3 is TGTGCCAGCAGCCCCGCCGGGACAGGGGGATACAATGAGCAGTACTTC. J is TRBJ2-1 and V is TRBV12-3 or TRBV12-4; TRBD1 matches 11 bases. The J call could be wrong; TRBJ2-7 is a better fit for the DNA end. There are 16 residues in the CDR3.

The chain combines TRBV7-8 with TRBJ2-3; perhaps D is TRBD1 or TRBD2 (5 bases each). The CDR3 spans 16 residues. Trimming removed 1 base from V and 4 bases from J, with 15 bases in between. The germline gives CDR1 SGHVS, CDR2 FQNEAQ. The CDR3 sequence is CASSLDPKGDPDTQYF. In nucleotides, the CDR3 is TGTGCCAGCAGCTTAGACCCCAAAGGGGACCCAGATACGCAGTATTTT.

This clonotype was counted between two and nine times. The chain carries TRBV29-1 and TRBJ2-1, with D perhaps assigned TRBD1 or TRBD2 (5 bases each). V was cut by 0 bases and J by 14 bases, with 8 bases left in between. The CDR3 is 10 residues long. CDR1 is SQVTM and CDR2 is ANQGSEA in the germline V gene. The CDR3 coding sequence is TGCAGCGTTGAAGACAGAGGGGAGTTCTTC. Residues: CSVEDRGEFF.

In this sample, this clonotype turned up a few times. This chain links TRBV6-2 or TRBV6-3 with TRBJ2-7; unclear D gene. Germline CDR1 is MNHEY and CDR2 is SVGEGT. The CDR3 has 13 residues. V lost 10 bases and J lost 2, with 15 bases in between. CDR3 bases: TGTGCCACCGCGTCCGGTGTCCCCTACGAGCAGTACTTC. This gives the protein CATASGVPYEQYF.

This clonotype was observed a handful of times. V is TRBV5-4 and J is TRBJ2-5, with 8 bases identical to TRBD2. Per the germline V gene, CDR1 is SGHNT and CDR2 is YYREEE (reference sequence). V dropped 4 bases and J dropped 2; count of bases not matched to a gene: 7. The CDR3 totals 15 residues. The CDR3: CASSVLAALQETQYF. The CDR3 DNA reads TGTGCCAGCAGCGTACTAGCGGCTCTACAAGAGACCCAGTACTTC.

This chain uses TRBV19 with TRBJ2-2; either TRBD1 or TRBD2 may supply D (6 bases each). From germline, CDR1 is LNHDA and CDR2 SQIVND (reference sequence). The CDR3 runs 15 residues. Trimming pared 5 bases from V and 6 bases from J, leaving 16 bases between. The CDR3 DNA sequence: TGTGCCAGTAGTGTAGGCCGGGGGCTGCCCGGGGAGCTGTTTTTT. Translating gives CASSVGRGLPGELFF. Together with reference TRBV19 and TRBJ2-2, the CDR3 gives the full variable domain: DGGITQSPKYLFRKEGQNVTLSCEQNLNHDAMYWYRQDPGQGLRLIYYSQIVNDFQKGDIAEGYSVSREKKESFPLTVTSAQKNPTAFYLCASSVGRGLPGELFFGEGSRLTVL.

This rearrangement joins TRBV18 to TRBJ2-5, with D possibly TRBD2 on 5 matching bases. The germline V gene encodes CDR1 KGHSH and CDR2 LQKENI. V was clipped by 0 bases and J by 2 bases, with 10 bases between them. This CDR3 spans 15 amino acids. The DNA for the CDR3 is TGTGCCAGCTCACCACCTCTCCGGGGACAAGAGACCCAGTACTTC. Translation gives CASSPPLRGQETQYF.